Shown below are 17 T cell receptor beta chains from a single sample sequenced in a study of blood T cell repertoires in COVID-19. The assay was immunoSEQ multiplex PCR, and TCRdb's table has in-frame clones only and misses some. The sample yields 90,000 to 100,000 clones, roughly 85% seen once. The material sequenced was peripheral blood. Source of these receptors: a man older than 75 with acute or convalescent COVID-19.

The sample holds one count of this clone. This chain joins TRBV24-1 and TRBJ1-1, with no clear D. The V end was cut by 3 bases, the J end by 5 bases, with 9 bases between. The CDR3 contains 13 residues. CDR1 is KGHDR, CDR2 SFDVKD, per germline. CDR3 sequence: CATSDAQKTEAFF. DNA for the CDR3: TGTGCCACCAGTGATGCACAGAAAACTGAAGCTTTCTTT.

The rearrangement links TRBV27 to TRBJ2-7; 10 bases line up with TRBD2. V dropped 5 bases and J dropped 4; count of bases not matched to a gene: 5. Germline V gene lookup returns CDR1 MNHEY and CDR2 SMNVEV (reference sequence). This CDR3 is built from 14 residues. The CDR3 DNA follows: TGTGCCAGCAGTCTAGCGGGAGAGGGTTACGAGCAGTACTTC. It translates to CASSLAGEGYEQYF.

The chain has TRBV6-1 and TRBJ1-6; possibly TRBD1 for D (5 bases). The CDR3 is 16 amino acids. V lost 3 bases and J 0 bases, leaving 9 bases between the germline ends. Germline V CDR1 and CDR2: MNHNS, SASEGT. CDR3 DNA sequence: TGTGCCAGCAGTGATGGGGACTACTCCTATAATTCACCCCTCCACTTT. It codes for CASSDGDYSYNSPLHF.

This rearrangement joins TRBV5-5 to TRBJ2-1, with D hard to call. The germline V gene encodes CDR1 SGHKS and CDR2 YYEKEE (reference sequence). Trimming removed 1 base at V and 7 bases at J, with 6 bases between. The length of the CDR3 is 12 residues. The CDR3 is CASSLPLNEQFF. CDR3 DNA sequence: TGTGCCAGCAGCTTGCCCTTGAATGAGCAGTTCTTC.

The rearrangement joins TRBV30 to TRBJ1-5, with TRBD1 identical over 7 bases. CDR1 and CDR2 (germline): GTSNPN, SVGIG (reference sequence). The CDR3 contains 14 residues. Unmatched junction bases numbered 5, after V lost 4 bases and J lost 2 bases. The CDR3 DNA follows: TGTGCCTGGAACGTTGGGACAGGCAATCAGCCCCAGCATTTT. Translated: CAWNVGTGNQPQHF.

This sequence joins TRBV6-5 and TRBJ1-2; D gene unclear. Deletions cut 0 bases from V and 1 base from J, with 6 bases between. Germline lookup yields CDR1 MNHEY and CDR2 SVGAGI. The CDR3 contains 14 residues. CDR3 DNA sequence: TGTGCCAGCAGTTACTCGCGGGTTAACTATGGCTACACCTTC. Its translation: CASSYSRVNYGYTF.

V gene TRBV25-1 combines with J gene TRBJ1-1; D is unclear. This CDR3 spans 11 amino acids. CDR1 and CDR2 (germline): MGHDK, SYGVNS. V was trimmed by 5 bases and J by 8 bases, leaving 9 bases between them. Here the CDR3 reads CASSFFGEAFF. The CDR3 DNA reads TGTGCCAGCAGTTTTTTCGGGGAAGCTTTCTTT.

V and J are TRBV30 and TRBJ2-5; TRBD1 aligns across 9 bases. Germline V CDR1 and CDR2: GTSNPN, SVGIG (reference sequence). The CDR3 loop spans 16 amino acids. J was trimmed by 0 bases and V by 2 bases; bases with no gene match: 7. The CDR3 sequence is CAWSTGQGGYQETQYF. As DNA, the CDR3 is TGTGCCTGGAGTACGGGACAGGGTGGGTACCAAGAGACCCAGTACTTC.

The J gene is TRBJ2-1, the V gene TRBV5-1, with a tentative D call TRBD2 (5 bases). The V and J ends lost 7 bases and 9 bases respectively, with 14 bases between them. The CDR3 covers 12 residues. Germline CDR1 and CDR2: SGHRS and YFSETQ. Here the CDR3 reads CASSKEESEQFF. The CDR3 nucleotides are TGCGCCAGCTCGAAGGAGGAAAGTGAGCAGTTCTTC.

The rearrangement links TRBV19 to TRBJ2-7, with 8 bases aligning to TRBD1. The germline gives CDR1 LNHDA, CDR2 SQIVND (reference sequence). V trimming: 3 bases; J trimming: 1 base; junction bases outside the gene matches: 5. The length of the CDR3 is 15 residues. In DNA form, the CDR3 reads TGTGCCAGTAGTATTAGGGGGACAGGATCCTACGAGCAGTACTTC. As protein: CASSIRGTGSYEQYF.

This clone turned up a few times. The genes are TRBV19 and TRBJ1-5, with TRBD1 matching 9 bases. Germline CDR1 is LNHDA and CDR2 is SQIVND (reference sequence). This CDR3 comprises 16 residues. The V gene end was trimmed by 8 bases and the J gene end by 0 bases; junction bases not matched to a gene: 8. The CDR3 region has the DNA TGTGCCAGTCAGGGGGACAGGGCGGGTAGCAATCAGCCCCAGCATTTT. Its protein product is CASQGDRAGSNQPQHF. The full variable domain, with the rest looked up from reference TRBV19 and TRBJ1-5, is DGGITQSPKYLFRKEGQNVTLSCEQNLNHDAMYWYRQDPGQGLRLIYYSQIVNDFQKGDIAEGYSVSREKKESFPLTVTSAQKNPTAFYLCASQGDRAGSNQPQHFGDGTRLSIL.

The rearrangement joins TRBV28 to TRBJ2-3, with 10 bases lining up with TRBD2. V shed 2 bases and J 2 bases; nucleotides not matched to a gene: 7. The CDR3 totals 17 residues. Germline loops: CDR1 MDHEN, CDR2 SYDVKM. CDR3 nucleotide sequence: TGTGCCAGCAGTTTACAAGTTCTAGCGGGAGTCACAGATACGCAGTATTTT. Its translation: CASSLQVLAGVTDTQYF. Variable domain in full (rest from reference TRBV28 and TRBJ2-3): DVKVTQSSRYLVKRTGEKVFLECVQDMDHENMFWYRQDPGLGLRLIYFSYDVKMKEKGDIPEGYSVSREKKERFSLILESASTNQTSMYLCASSLQVLAGVTDTQYFGPGTRLTVL.

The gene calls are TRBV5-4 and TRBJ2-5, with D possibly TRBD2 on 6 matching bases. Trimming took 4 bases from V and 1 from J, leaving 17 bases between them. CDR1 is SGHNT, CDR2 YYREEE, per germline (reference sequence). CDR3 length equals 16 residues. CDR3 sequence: CASSERILGLQETQYF. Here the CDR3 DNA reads TGTGCCAGCAGCGAACGCATTCTGGGACTCCAAGAGACCCAGTACTTC.

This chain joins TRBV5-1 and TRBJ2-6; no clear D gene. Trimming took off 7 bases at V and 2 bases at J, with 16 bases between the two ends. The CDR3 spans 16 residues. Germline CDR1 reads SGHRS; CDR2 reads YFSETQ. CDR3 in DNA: TGCGCCAGCTGTGCGGATGCCAGAGCTGGGGCCAACGTCCTGACTTTC. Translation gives CASCADARAGANVLTF.

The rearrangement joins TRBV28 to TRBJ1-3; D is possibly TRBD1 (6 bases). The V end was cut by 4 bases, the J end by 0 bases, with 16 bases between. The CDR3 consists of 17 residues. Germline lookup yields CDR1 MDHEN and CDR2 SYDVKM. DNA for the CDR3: TGTGCCAGCAGTTCCGCCCGAACAGGGTTCTCTGGAAACACCATATATTTT. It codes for CASSSARTGFSGNTIYF.

The CDR3 coding sequence is TGTGCCATCAGTGAGCGACAGGAGCTAAATTCACCCCTCCACTTT. Encoded protein: CAISERQELNSPLHF. J is TRBJ1-6 and V is TRBV10-3; D is possibly TRBD1 (6 bases). The CDR3 covers 15 residues. V lost 2 bases and J lost 7, with 12 bases in between. Looked up from germline, CDR1 is ENHRY and CDR2 is SYGVKD.

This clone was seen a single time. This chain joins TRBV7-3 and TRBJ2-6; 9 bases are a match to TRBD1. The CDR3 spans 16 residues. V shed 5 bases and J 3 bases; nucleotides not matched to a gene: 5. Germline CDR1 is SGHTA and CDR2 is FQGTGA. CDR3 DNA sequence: TGTGCCAGCAGCAGGGACAGGGCTGGTGGGGCCAACGTCCTGACTTTC. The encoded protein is CASSRDRAGGANVLTF.